This T cell receptor (beta chain) was sequenced for a study of memory CD4+ T cells and cytomegalovirus serostatus. Single viable CD3+CD4+CD8-CD45RO+ cells were sorted as the memory CD4+ T cells. Sequencing was performed with immunoSEQ multiplex PCR; in TCRdb, only in-frame clones are kept and a portion is missing. In the table there are tens of thousands of clones, approximately 81% of which are singletons. Germline V gene data show CDR1 as MNHEY and CDR2 as SMNVEV (reference sequence). Trimming cost V 4 bases and J 0 bases; bases outside gene matches: 5. The length of the CDR3 is 16 residues. Study-level results: Suggested: most of the CMV-linked TCR signature lies in CD4+ memory cells.

As to this clone: The target antigen is unknown.

This chain joins TRBV27 and TRBJ1-5, with 8 nucleotides matching TRBD1. The sequencing sample was made of memory CD4+ T cells from blood. The sequence came from an adult in good health and CMV-seronegative. Some clones in this sample may be carry-over from other donors' samples. CDR3 protein: CASSSTGAYSNQPQHF. In DNA, the CDR3 is TGTGCCAGCAGTTCGACAGGGGCATATAGCAATCAGCCCCAGCATTTT.